This T cell receptor (beta chain) was identified during a study of cytomegalovirus exposure and HLA in healthy donors. J lost 2 bases, V lost 5 bases, and 8 bases had no gene match. The CDR3 sequence is 15 residues long. Germline V gene sequence: CDR1 SNHLY, CDR2 FYNNEI. Primers included in the PCR were 60 Vbeta and 13 Jbeta primers. In the original processing: The authors later counted roughly 87 million unique TCR beta chains, around 9.9 million of them shared. Sequenced by immunoSEQ multiplex PCR; TCRdb stores in-frame clones only, minus some. V and J calls and clone size are given by that table; D and trimming were obtained from the DNA. Here the sample spans some 130,000 clones, 70% to 90% being singletons.

The chain couples TRBV2 to TRBJ1-1, with 7 bases identical to TRBD1. Material for sequencing was PBMCs. The sequence came from a woman between 40 and 50 years old in good health and CMV-seropositive. CDR3 sequence reads: CASSQQGTGNTEAFF. The CDR3 region has the DNA TGTGCCAGCAGTCAACAGGGGACGGGAAACACTGAAGCTTTCTTT. Full variable domain (outside the CDR3, taken from reference TRBV2 and TRBJ1-1): EPEVTQTPSHQVTQMGQEVILRCVPISNHLYFYWYRQILGQKVEFLVSFYNNEISEKSEIFDDQFSVERPDGSNFTLKIRSTKLEDSAMYFCASSQQGTGNTEAFFGQGTRLTVV.